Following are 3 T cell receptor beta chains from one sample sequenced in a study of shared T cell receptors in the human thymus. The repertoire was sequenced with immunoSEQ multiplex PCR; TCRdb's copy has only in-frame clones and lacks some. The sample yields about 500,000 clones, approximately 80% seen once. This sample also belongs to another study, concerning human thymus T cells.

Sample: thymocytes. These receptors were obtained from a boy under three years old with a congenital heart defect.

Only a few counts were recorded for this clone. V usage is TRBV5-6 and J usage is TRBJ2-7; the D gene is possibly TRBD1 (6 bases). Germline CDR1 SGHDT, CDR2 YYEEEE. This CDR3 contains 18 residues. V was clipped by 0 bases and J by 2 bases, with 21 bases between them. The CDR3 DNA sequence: TGTGCCAGCAGCTTGGGAGGGGCAGGGGCGACACCCACCTACGAGCAGTACTTC. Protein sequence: CASSLGGAGATPTYEQYF. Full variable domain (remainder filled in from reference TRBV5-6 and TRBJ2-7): DAGVTQSPTHLIKTRGQQVTLRCSPKSGHDTVSWYQQALGQGPQFIFQYYEEEERQRGNFPDRFSGHQFPNYSSELNVNALLLGDSALYLCASSLGGAGATPTYEQYFGPGTRLTVT.

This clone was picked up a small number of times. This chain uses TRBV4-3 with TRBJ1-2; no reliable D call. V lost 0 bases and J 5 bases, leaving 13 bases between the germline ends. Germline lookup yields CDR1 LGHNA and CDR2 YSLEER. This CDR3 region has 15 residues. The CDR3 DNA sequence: TGCGCCAGCAGCCAAGAATCAGGCCGCACGTATGGCTACACCTTC. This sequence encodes CASSQESGRTYGYTF.

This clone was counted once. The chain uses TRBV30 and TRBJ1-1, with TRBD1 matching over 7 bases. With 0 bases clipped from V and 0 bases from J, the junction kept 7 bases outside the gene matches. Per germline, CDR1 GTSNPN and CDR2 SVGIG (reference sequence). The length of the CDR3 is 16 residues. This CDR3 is CAWSVKDGTVNTEAFF. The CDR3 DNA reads TGTGCCTGGAGTGTAAAGGACGGGACAGTGAACACTGAAGCTTTCTTT.